This T cell receptor beta chain was sequenced during a study of OX40 agonist ivuxolimab in advanced cancers. Study-wide points: Certain nonresponders additionally had low normalized T-cell clonal expansion. At 0.1 to 3.0 mg/kg and by week 6, CD4+ and CD8+ T cells in the blood had expanded clonally. Fewer expanded clones were found on average in CD4+ than in CD8+ T cells.

Blood was sampled at baseline, cycle 4 day 1, and cycle 7 day 1. V lost 1 base, J lost 5 bases, and 1 base stayed unmatched. This CDR3 contains 13 residues. Per germline, CDR1 SGHTA and CDR2 FQGNSA. A word on this clone: Its antigen remains unidentified. This same CDR3 is encoded by further DNA sequences in the sample.

Only in-frame clones appear in the TCRdb table, and some are missing; sequencing was by immunoSEQ multiplex PCR. Here the sample spans around 62,000 clones, 70% to 90% being singletons. The J gene is TRBJ1-2, the V gene TRBV7-2; 7 bases are a match to TRBD1. This receptor was taken from an adult with an advanced solid tumor such as melanoma, head and neck, liver or kidney cancer. Specimen: CD4+ or CD8+ T cells sorted from blood, collected in a trial of the OX40 agonist ivuxolimab. As DNA, the CDR3 is TGTGCCAGCAGCTTAGGACAGGGATATGGCTACACCTTC. It translates to CASSLGQGYGYTF.